In this sample, the clone carrying this T cell receptor beta chain turned up a few times. Its antigen is unknown. The junction departs from germline at one end; a sequencing error may be responsible. The same CDR3 is also encoded by other DNA sequences in this sample. Germline loops: CDR1 SGHNT, CDR2 YYREEE (reference sequence). The CDR3 consists of 16 residues. Both intraepithelial and lamina propria lymphocytes were released by processing graft tissue. The data were taken from a study of graft-versus-host responses after intestinal transplantation. Study-wide context: Transplant types were multivisceral, liver-intestinal, or isolated intestinal. Uniformly, recipients were administered anti-thymocyte globulin induction with subsequent tacrolimus and steroids for two to three years. Study observations and caveats: Association was observed between peak circulating GvH clone levels and early post-transplant HvG declines.

Assay: immunoSEQ multiplex PCR; the TCRdb copy retains only in-frame clones and omits some. The data show about 11,000 clones, with under 80% seen just once and about 9.1% held by the top ten. The input for sequencing was ileum tissue, taken 23 days after intestinal transplant. The TCR sequence derives from a human patient who received an intestinal transplant, so some T cells may come from the graft donor. This chain connects TRBV5-4 to TRBJ2-5; D uncertain. CDR3 DNA: TGCGCCAGCAGCCAAGGGCCCCACCAAGGCCAAGAGACCCAGTACTTC. Amino acids: CASSQGPHQGQETQYF. Combining the CDR3 with reference TRBV5-4 and TRBJ2-5 gives the whole variable domain ETGVTQSPTHLIKTRGQQVTLRCSSQSGHNTVSWYQQALGQGPQFIFQYYREEENGRGNFPPRFSGLQFPNYSSELNVNALELDDSALYLCASSQGPHQGQETQYFGPGTRLLVL.